Following are 28 T cell receptor beta chains from one sample sequenced in a study of T cells in Graves' hyperthyroidism and ophthalmopathy (dated by TCRdb to about 2019). The protocol used for the library was multiplex PCR. Sequencing instrument: Illumina HiSeq 2000. Amplification of TCR beta CDR3 regions was carried out from RNA transcripts. The TCR CDR3 was subjected to a first round of RT-PCR using the HTBI primer set and the Qiagen OneStep RT-PCR kit. The public reads were quality trimmed at Q25 with fastp and then assembled into clones with MiXCR by TCRdb, keeping productive beta chains. Each record represents a unique CDR3 protein, reported with the most common genes and DNA among its rows. This sample comprises about 380,000 distinct CDR3 sequences, approximately 15% of them detected only once. Of the sample, approximately 10% falls within the top ten clones. Sequenced material: blood. The receptors stem from a woman between 55 and 75 years old with Graves' hyperthyroidism.

The rearrangement uses TRBV9 and TRBJ2-1, with unresolved D. The V and J ends lost 4 bases and 2 bases respectively, with 16 bases between them. This CDR3 region has 16 residues. Germline CDR1 and CDR2: SGDLS and YYNGEE. CDR3 DNA sequence: TGTGCCAGCAGCCCCACGTCCTCCCTCCCCTACAATGAGCAGTTCTTC. Translating it yields CASSPTSSLPYNEQFF.

This clonotype was picked up a small number of times. The chain combines TRBV3-1 with TRBJ2-5, with TRBD2 matching over 12 bases. Losses at the gene ends were 3 bases for V and 3 bases for J; bases not matched to a gene: 2. The CDR3 is 15 residues long. Looked up from germline, CDR1 is LGHDT and CDR2 is YNNKEL (reference sequence). CDR3 loop: CASSQTSGSKETQYF. The CDR3 DNA is TGTGCCAGCAGCCAGACTAGCGGGAGTAAAGAGACCCAGTACTTC.

This clonotype was observed a few times. A read error may account for a junction end that differs from germline. The chain joins TRBV11-2 to TRBJ2-7; D is uncertain. This CDR3 region has 11 residues. Germline CDR1 and CDR2: SGHAT and FQNNGV. The CDR3 bases are TGTGCCGGCAGCCCCGATTACGAGCAGTACTTC. This codes for CAGSPDYEQYF.

This clonotype was picked up many times. The chain couples TRBV5-1 to TRBJ1-1; TRBD1 is a possible D gene (5 bases). Per germline, CDR1 SGHRS and CDR2 YFSETQ. The CDR3 totals 14 residues. Trimming pared 2 bases from V and 1 base from J, leaving 9 bases between. CDR3: CASSFHDRNTEAFF. In nucleotides, the CDR3 is TGCGCCAGCAGCTTTCATGACAGGAACACTGAAGCTTTCTTT.

This clonotype was observed a few times. The rearrangement links TRBV20-1 to TRBJ2-1; D perhaps matches TRBD2 (5 bases). The length of the CDR3 is 13 residues. Trimming cost V 3 bases and J 10 bases, with 16 bases left between them. Germline V gives CDR1 DFQATT, CDR2 SNEGSKA (reference sequence). The CDR3 reads CSARERLPGEQFF. Here the CDR3 DNA reads TGCAGTGCTAGGGAACGACTACCCGGCGAGCAGTTCTTC.

For this clonotype: One base away lies a much larger clone, so this may be a sequencing read error. This chain uses TRBV2 with TRBJ2-1; no clear D gene. The V and J ends lost 4 bases and 8 bases respectively, with 6 bases between them. The CDR3 runs 11 residues. CDR1 and CDR2 (germline): SNHLY, FYNNEI. The CDR3 sequence: CASSVGDEQFF. The CDR3 coding sequence is TGTGCCAGCAGTGTTGGCGATGAGCAGTTCTTC. The full variable domain, in which reference TRBV2 and TRBJ2-1 provide the parts outside the CDR3, is EPEVTQTPSHQVTQMGQEVILRCVPISNHLYFYWYRQILGQKVEFLVSFYNNEISEKSEIFDDQFSVERPDGSNFTLKIRSTKLEDSAMYFCASSVGDEQFFGPGTRLTVL.

At least ten counts were recorded for this clonotype. The CDR3 region has the DNA TGCGCCAGCAGCTGGACAGTCACAGATACGCAGTATTTT. Its protein is CASSWTVTDTQYF. The chain employs TRBV5-1 and TRBJ2-3; D may be TRBD1 (6 bases). The germline V gene encodes CDR1 SGHRS and CDR2 YFSETQ. CDR3 length: 13 amino acids. Trimming took 3 bases from V and 2 from J, leaving 7 bases between them.

This clonotype was found many times. The chain carries TRBV7-6 and TRBJ2-3, with 7 bases matching TRBD2. The CDR3 has 15 amino acids. V shed 8 bases and J 5 bases; nucleotides not matched to a gene: 13. Germline CDR1 is SGHVS and CDR2 is FNYEAQ. CDR3: CASGNEGGPIDTQYF. Written as DNA, the CDR3 is TGTGCCAGCGGCAACGAGGGAGGGCCGATAGATACGCAGTATTTT.

Turning to this clonotype: With a much larger clone just one base away, this may be a read error. This chain links TRBV30 with TRBJ2-7, with 9 bases lining up with TRBD2. Germline-derived CDR1 and CDR2 are GTSNPN and SVGIG (reference sequence). The CDR3 length is 18 residues. The CDR3 loop is CVWSVRSASGAGYYEQYF. The CDR3 DNA sequence: TGTGTCTGGAGTGTACGTTCGGCTAGCGGGGCGGGTTACTACGAGCAGTACTTC.

Many counts were recorded for this clonotype. The chain uses TRBV20-1 and TRBJ2-5, with 12 bases fitting TRBD1. V trimming: 3 bases; J trimming: 5 bases; junction bases outside the gene matches: 4. Looked up from germline, CDR1 is DFQATT and CDR2 is SNEGSKA (reference sequence). The CDR3 length is 14 residues. CDR3 loop: CSASGTGGFETQYF. CDR3 nucleotide sequence: TGCAGTGCTAGTGGGACAGGGGGCTTCGAGACCCAGTACTTC.

This chain joins TRBV10-1 and TRBJ1-6; TRBD1 might be the D (6 bases). The V and J ends lost 6 bases and 6 bases respectively, with 9 bases between them. Germline-derived CDR1 and CDR2 are WNHNN and SYGVQD (reference sequence). The CDR3 length is 13 residues. The CDR3 sequence is CASRDSFNSPLHF. The CDR3 region has the DNA TGCGCCAGCAGGGACAGCTTTAATTCACCCCTCCACTTT.

This clonotype showed up many times. In DNA form, the CDR3 reads TGCGCCAGCAGCTTGCAACAGATTGGCACTGAAGCTTTCTTT. This encodes CASSLQQIGTEAFF. The J gene is TRBJ1-1, the V gene TRBV5-1; D not resolved. The germline V gene encodes CDR1 SGHRS and CDR2 YFSETQ. The CDR3 totals 14 residues. Trimming pared 1 base from V and 4 bases from J, leaving 11 bases between.

The table lists this clonotype with a few counts. This rearrangement joins TRBV5-1 to TRBJ2-7; 7 positions match TRBD1. The ends lost 4 bases at V and 6 bases at J; junction bases unmatched: 7. In germline, CDR1 is SGHRS, CDR2 YFSETQ. This CDR3 is built from 13 residues. The CDR3 nucleotides are TGCGCCAGCAGCACCGGGACAGCCCTCGAGCAGTACTTC. Translating gives CASSTGTALEQYF.

In this sample, this clonotype turned up a few times. J is TRBJ2-2 and V is TRBV27; tentative D call: TRBD1 (7 bases). The length of the CDR3 is 14 residues. Germline V gives CDR1 MNHEY, CDR2 SMNVEV (reference sequence). V shed 8 bases and J shed 4 bases, with 14 bases lying between them. This CDR3 is CASLQGGGTGELFF. The CDR3 DNA sequence: TGTGCCAGCCTTCAGGGGGGAGGCACCGGGGAGCTGTTTTTT.

This clonotype came up many times. The gene calls are TRBV30 and TRBJ2-7, with 7 positions matching TRBD2. CDR1 GTSNPN and CDR2 SVGIG come from the germline V gene (reference sequence). V lost 2 bases and J lost 3; bases outside the gene matches: 7. The CDR3 is 14 residues long. CDR3 nucleotides: TGTGCCTGGAGTCAACAAGCGGGATACTACGAGCAGTACTTC. As protein: CAWSQQAGYYEQYF.

The chain links TRBV4-1 to TRBJ2-1; D unresolved. Trimming stripped 10 bases from V and 8 bases from J, with 18 bases between. Germline CDR1 and CDR2: MGHRA and YSYEKL. CDR3 size: 13 residues. The CDR3 DNA is TGCGCCACCAGTCGGCTAGTCGACCATGAGCAGTTCTTC. Translated: CATSRLVDHEQFF.

This clonotype was counted many times. J is TRBJ2-1 and V is TRBV29-1; 10 nucleotides align to TRBD2. Germline values: CDR1 SQVTM, CDR2 ANQGSEA. The CDR3 runs 16 residues. J lost 6 bases, V lost 2 bases, and 10 bases had no gene match. The CDR3, as DNA: TGCAGCGTTGAACTCTTAGCGGGAGGCTTTTTCAATGAGCAGTTCTTC. Its translation is CSVELLAGGFFNEQFF.

This chain connects TRBV3-1 to TRBJ2-1; 7 bases are a match to TRBD1. V trimming: 4 bases; J trimming: 12 bases; junction bases outside the gene matches: 9. CDR1 and CDR2 (germline): LGHDT, YNNKEL (reference sequence). The CDR3 is 13 residues long. The CDR3: CASSLTATGPQFF. CDR3 DNA sequence: TGTGCCAGCAGCCTAACGGCGACAGGGCCGCAGTTCTTC.

The genes are TRBV11-2 and TRBJ2-7, with TRBD1 matching over 9 bases. The junction had 6 bases not matched to a gene; V was cut back by 5 bases and J by 4 bases. The CDR3 sequence is 14 residues long. Germline lookup yields CDR1 SGHAT and CDR2 FQNNGV. CDR3 in amino acids: CASSGTGTGYEQYF. The CDR3 coding sequence is TGTGCCAGCAGCGGTACCGGGACAGGGTACGAGCAGTACTTC.

Notes on this clonotype: A read error is possible here, since a much larger clone lies one base away. The DNA of the CDR3 is TGTGCCACCAGCCCCACGTTGGGGGTCGGGACAGATACGCAGCATTTT. This sequence encodes CATSPTLGVGTDTQHF. The chain is built from TRBV24-1 and TRBJ2-3; 7 nucleotides line up with TRBD1. The J call may be incorrect, as the DNA end agrees better with TRBJ1-5. The CDR3 length is 16 residues. The germline CDR1 and CDR2 sequences are KGHDR and SFDVKD.

The rearrangement joins TRBV5-6 to TRBJ1-1; TRBD1 matches at 8 bases. Per germline, CDR1 SGHDT and CDR2 YYEEEE. This CDR3 region has 13 residues. V gave up 4 bases and J gave up 6 bases; unmatched junction bases: 5. The CDR3 loop is CASSLDRGSEAFF. CDR3 nucleotide sequence: TGTGCCAGCAGCCTAGACAGGGGTTCTGAAGCTTTCTTT.

This chain links TRBV19 with TRBJ2-7, with D possibly matching TRBD1 (5 bases). Germline V gene sequence: CDR1 LNHDA, CDR2 SQIVND (reference sequence). V lost 6 bases and J 3 bases, leaving 12 bases between the germline ends. The CDR3 extends over 13 amino acids. CDR3 amino acids: CASSVAGYYEQYF. The CDR3 bases are TGTGCCAGTAGCGTCGCAGGGTACTACGAGCAGTACTTC. The variable domain in full, with the rest retrieved from reference TRBV19 and TRBJ2-7, is DGGITQSPKYLFRKEGQNVTLSCEQNLNHDAMYWYRQDPGQGLRLIYYSQIVNDFQKGDIAEGYSVSREKKESFPLTVTSAQKNPTAFYLCASSVAGYYEQYFGPGTRLTVT.

There are many counts of this clonotype. The chain couples TRBV20-1 to TRBJ2-5; D may be TRBD1 (8 bases). The V and J ends lost 2 bases and 2 bases respectively, with 15 bases between them. Germline loops: CDR1 DFQATT, CDR2 SNEGSKA (reference sequence). The CDR3 covers 15 residues. Here the CDR3 reads CSARSQRDRQETQYF. Here the CDR3 DNA reads TGCAGTGCTAGATCCCAGCGGGACAGGCAAGAGACCCAGTACTTC.

This chain links TRBV7-2 with TRBJ2-1; 9 nucleotides match TRBD2. J gave up 1 base and V 5 bases, and 3 bases lay outside the gene matches. The CDR3 consists of 15 residues. Germline V gene sequence: CDR1 SGHTA, CDR2 FQGNSA. This CDR3 reads CASSTLAGSYNEQFF. The CDR3 nucleotides are TGTGCCAGCAGCACCCTAGCGGGGTCCTACAATGAGCAGTTCTTC.

This chain links TRBV10-3 with TRBJ2-7, with 10 bases matching TRBD1. Germline V CDR1 and CDR2: ENHRY, SYGVKD. The CDR3 runs to 14 residues. The V segment lost 6 bases and the J segment 3 bases; nucleotides outside the gene matches: 5. CDR3 coding DNA: TGTGCCATCAGCTCCAGGACAGGGGGCTACGAGCAGTACTTC. It encodes CAISSRTGGYEQYF.

The CDR3 spells CASSQDDSPRYNEQFF. For the CDR3, the DNA is TGCGCCAGCAGCCAAGACGACAGTCCCCGGTACAATGAGCAGTTCTTC. The gene calls are TRBV4-1 and TRBJ2-1, with D tentatively TRBD1 (5 bases). V gave up 0 bases and J gave up 4 bases, with 13 bases separating them. The CDR3 is 16 amino acids. CDR1 MGHRA and CDR2 YSYEKL come from the germline V gene.

In its sample, this clonotype was seen many times. The chain combines TRBV2 with TRBJ2-5, with unresolved D. Germline-derived CDR1 and CDR2 are SNHLY and FYNNEI. The CDR3 runs 11 residues. The ends were cut back, 7 bases at V and 3 bases at J, with 6 bases in the middle. DNA of the CDR3: TGTGCCAGCAAAGCAGAAGAGACCCAGTACTTC. This translates into CASKAEETQYF.

There are many counts of this clonotype. The chain recombines TRBV29-1 with TRBJ2-1; 10 bases agree with TRBD1. Trimming removed 6 bases from V and 8 bases from J; junction bases left unmatched: 7. CDR1 and CDR2 from the germline V gene are SQVTM and ANQGSEA. This CDR3 is 13 amino acids long. The CDR3 sequence: CSVGGQGLHEQFF. In nucleotides, the CDR3 is TGCAGCGTCGGGGGACAGGGGCTGCATGAGCAGTTCTTC.